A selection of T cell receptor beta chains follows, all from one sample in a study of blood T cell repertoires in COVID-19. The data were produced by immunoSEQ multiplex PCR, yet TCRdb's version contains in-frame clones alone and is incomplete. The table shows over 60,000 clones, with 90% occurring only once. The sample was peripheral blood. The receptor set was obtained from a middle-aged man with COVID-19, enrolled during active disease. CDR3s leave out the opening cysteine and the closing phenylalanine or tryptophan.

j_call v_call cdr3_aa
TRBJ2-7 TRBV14 ASSQDGIWEGRNEQY
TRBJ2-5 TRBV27 ASRPGTTETQY
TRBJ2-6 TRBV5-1 ASSKDRETLAGANVLT
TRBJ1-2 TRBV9 ASSVARQGRGYT
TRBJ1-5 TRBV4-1 ASSQQRDQPQH
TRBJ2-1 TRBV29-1 SVGGGRASYNEQF
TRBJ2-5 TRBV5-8 ASSLGVGVDGTQY
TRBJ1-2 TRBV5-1 ASSLGPQENYGYT
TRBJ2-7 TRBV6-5 ASSTPGPPHEQY
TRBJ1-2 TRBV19 ASNPRDRGGGYT
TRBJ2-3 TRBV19 ASKQNGRAFSDTQY
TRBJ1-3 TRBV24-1 ATSDYREARSNTIY
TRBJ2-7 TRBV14 ASSQGTGVGYEQY
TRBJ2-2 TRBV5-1 ASSLGGDRTNTGELF
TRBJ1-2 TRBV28 ATPGQGHGYT
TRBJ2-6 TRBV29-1 SAAAGANVLT
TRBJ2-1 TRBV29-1 SVERHDRGRGF
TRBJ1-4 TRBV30 AWSVGTGPNEKLF
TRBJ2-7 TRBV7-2 ASSLASTSSEQY
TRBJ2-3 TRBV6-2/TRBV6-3 ASSHRTSGDTDTQY
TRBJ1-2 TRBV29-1 SVYTIQQGANYGYT
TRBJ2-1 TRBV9 ASSVGGSGVPIEQF
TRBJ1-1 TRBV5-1 ASSPTVGTEAF
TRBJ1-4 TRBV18 ASSPRTGGNEKLF
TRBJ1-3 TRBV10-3 AISAQGPGGSGNTIY
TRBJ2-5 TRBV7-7 ASSSDRVETQY
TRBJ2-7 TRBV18 ASSRGLAGGSYEQY
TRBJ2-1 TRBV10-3 AIKEGRIKF
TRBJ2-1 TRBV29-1 SVAGEPGLAPLF
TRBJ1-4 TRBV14 ASSPRGGTNEKLF
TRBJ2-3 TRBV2 ASRLTSGRSDTQY
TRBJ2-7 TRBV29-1 SAETGVREQY
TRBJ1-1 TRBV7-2 ASSFAMNTEAF
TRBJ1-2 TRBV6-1 ASSENRGNYGYT
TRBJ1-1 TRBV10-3 AISEPLTGNTEAF
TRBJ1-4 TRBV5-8 ASSLTVPNEKLF
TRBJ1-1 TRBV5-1 ASSWTPGQGPQMNTEAF
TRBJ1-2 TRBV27 ASSGVSTGDKNGYT
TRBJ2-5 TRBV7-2 ASSPRTGRETQY
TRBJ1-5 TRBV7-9 ASSLGIQGWDQPQH
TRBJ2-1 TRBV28 ASSSLAILTYNEQF
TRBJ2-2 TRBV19 ASRLGQGHGELF
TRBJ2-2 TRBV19 ASSITGGIAGELF
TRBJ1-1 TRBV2 ASTGRGLNTEAF
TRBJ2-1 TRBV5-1 ASSKRDSGRQF
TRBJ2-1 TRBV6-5 ASSYSQNNEQF
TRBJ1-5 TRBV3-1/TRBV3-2 ASSPFPEASLQPQH
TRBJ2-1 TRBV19 ASSITTGLYNEQF
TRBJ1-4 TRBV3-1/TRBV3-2 ASSREGGQGGEKLF
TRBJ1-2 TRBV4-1 ASSQQGGQGSLGYGYT
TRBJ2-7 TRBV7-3 ASSSSASGEQY
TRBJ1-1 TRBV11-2 ASSPRTGSNTEAF
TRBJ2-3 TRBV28 ASNRGRDTQY
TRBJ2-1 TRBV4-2 ASSQLDRGGTNEQF
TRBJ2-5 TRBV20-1 SFPLRETQY